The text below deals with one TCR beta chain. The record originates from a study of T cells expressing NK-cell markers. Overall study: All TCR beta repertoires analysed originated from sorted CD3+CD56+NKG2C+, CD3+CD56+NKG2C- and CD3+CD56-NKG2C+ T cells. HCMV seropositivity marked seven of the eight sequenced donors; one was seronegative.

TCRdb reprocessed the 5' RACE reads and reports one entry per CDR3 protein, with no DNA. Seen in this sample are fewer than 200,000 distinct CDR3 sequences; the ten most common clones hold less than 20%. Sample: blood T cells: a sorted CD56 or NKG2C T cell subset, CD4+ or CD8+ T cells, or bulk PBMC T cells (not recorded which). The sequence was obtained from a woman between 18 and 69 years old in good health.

CDR3 sequence: CSARAARASGELFF. This chain connects TRBV20-1 to TRBJ2-2; TCRdb returns TRBD2, unconfirmable since there is no DNA. The CDR3 is made up of 14 amino acids. In germline, CDR1 is DFQATT, CDR2 SNEGSKA (reference sequence).